These 10 T cell receptor beta chains were sequenced from one sample in a study of blood T cell repertoires in COVID-19. The method was immunoSEQ multiplex PCR; TCRdb's version includes in-frame clones alone and lacks a portion of them. The sample shows about 70,000 clones, around 86% of them seen only once. Material: peripheral blood. Receptors were obtained from a woman under 30 with acute or convalescent COVID-19.

This clone was recorded a few times. V usage is TRBV18 and J usage is TRBJ1-1; 10 bases are a match to TRBD1. Germline CDR1 reads KGHSH; CDR2 reads LQKENI. The CDR3 totals 15 residues. Trimming cost V 3 bases and J 5 bases; bases outside gene matches: 6. For the CDR3, the DNA is TGTGCCAGCTCACCGGGCGGGACAGGGGCGACTGAAGCTTTCTTT. Translation: CASSPGGTGATEAFF.

The rearrangement joins TRBV11-2 to TRBJ2-1; 8 nucleotides align to TRBD2. The CDR3 consists of 17 residues. Unmatched junction bases numbered 13, after V lost 5 bases and J lost 4 bases. Germline CDR1 and CDR2: SGHAT and FQNNGV. As DNA, the CDR3 is TGTGCCAGCAGCCTAGTCGTCGAAGCGGGAGTATACAATGAGCAGTTCTTC. As protein: CASSLVVEAGVYNEQFF.

The chain combines TRBV4-3 with TRBJ2-1; TRBD2 aligns across 7 bases. Germline CDR1 reads LGHNA; CDR2 reads YSLEER. The CDR3 loop spans 15 amino acids. With 1 base clipped from V and 7 bases from J, the junction kept 7 bases outside the gene matches. Here the CDR3 reads CASSQGLAEGNEQFF. DNA for the CDR3: TGCGCCAGCAGCCAAGGGCTAGCGGAAGGGAATGAGCAGTTCTTC.

DNA of the CDR3: TGCGCCAGCAGCTTTTTTGCGGGTAATGAAAAACTGTTTTTT. The encoded protein is CASSFFAGNEKLFF. The chain joins TRBV5-1 to TRBJ1-4; D is unclear. The germline V gene has CDR1 SGHRS and CDR2 YFSETQ. V lost 2 bases and J lost 4, with 9 bases in between. The CDR3 spans 14 residues.

The gene calls are TRBV3-1 (or the pseudogene TRBV3-2) and TRBJ1-2; D not certain. The CDR3 extends over 11 amino acids. Germline CDR1 reads LGHDT; CDR2 reads YNNKEL (reference sequence). The V end lost 1 base, the J end lost 8 bases, and 5 bases lay between the germline ends. The CDR3 sequence is CASSQGGGYTF. CDR3 DNA: TGTGCCAGCAGCCAAGGAGGGGGCTACACCTTC.

The V call is TRBV6-5, the J call TRBJ2-1; D is perhaps TRBD1 (5 bases). CDR1 and CDR2 from the germline V gene are MNHEY and SVGAGI. The CDR3 consists of 15 residues. The ends were cut back, 7 bases at V and 7 bases at J, with 20 bases in the middle. The chain's CDR3 is CASTFDSMVWNEQFF. Here the CDR3 DNA reads TGTGCCAGCACCTTTGACAGTATGGTATGGAATGAGCAGTTCTTC.

The V and J genes are TRBV5-1 and TRBJ1-4, with unresolved D. Trimming took off 2 bases at V and 7 bases at J, with 12 bases between the two ends. There are 14 residues in the CDR3. Germline CDR1 SGHRS, CDR2 YFSETQ. CDR3 nucleotides: TGCGCCAGCAGCTTAAGACCGGCGGGTGAAAAACTGTTTTTT. It codes for CASSLRPAGEKLFF.

The rearrangement uses TRBV2 and TRBJ2-5, with 7 bases lining up with TRBD1. Germline-derived CDR1 and CDR2 are SNHLY and FYNNEI. After removal of 2 bases from V and 8 bases from J, the junction contained 14 bases not matched to a gene. There are 16 residues in the CDR3. The CDR3 sequence is CASSETGVPPKSTQYF. The CDR3 DNA reads as TGTGCCAGCAGTGAAACAGGGGTCCCTCCCAAGTCTACCCAGTACTTC.

This chain links TRBV5-4 with TRBJ2-3; TRBD2 matches at 8 bases. The CDR3 length is 14 residues. The V gene end was trimmed by 5 bases and the J gene end by 3 bases; junction bases not matched to a gene: 5. Looked up from germline, CDR1 is SGHNT and CDR2 is YYREEE (reference sequence). For the CDR3, the DNA is TGTGCCAGCAGTTCCGGGACTAGTACAGATACGCAGTATTTT. Its translation: CASSSGTSTDTQYF.

This clone came up a few times. This rearrangement joins TRBV3-1 (or the pseudogene TRBV3-2) to TRBJ1-1, with a tentative D call TRBD1 (5 bases). Germline assignment: CDR1 LGHDT and CDR2 YNNKEL (reference sequence). The CDR3 runs 15 residues. V dropped 4 bases and J dropped 1 base, with 13 bases sitting between them. The CDR3 nucleotides read TGTGCCAGCAGCCCCTATCTGGACAAGAACACTGAAGCTTTCTTT. Protein product: CASSPYLDKNTEAFF.